A single T cell receptor beta chain is shown here with its context. In the study's own analysis: Reference gene primers were amplified, and this amplification served to estimate nucleated cell counts. Method: immunoSEQ multiplex PCR; TCRdb's copy keeps in-frame clones and lacks some. For V, J and clone size, that table is used; D and trimming come from the DNA. The table includes roughly 250,000 clones, 84% detected once. This sample was included in a study of blood T cell repertoires in COVID-19. Turning to the study itself: The study drew acute and convalescent COVID-19 samples from the United States, Italy and Spain. T cells, B-cell-depleted T cells, or PBMCs supplied cDNA or gDNA.

Germline V gene data show CDR1 as MNHNY and CDR2 as SVGAGI (reference sequence). After removal of 2 bases from V and 0 bases from J, the junction contained 1 base not matched to a gene. The CDR3 is 15 amino acids. This sequence originates from a human donor in a cohort sampled during active COVID-19. The chain uses TRBV6-6 and TRBJ2-1, with 7 bases identical to TRBD2. Sequencing was carried out using peripheral blood. CDR3 nucleotide sequence: TGTGCCAGCAGTTACGGCGGGAGCTCCTACAATGAGCAGTTCTTC. Amino acid sequence: CASSYGGSSYNEQFF.